This T cell receptor (beta chain) was captured by sequencing in a study of blood T cell repertoires in COVID-19. From germline, CDR1 is SGHDT and CDR2 YYEEEE. This CDR3 is 15 amino acids long. V shed 4 bases and J 3 bases; nucleotides not matched to a gene: 6. Measured with immunoSEQ multiplex PCR; TCRdb has only the in-frame clones, and not every one. The sample has hundreds of thousands of clones; around nine tenths are singletons. The Seattle patients, enrolled during active infection, were followed longitudinally. This receptor was taken from a woman aged 55-70 years with COVID-19, enrolled during active disease. The rearrangement joins TRBV5-6 to TRBJ2-5, with TRBD2 matching 10 bases. Sequencing was done on a sample of peripheral blood. DNA for the CDR3: TGTGCCAGCAGCCCCCTGAGCGGGGGGGAAGAGACCCAGTACTTC. It codes for CASSPLSGGEETQYF.